This T cell receptor beta chain was retrieved from a study of cytotoxic CD8 clonotypes in ibrutinib-treated CLL (dated by TCRdb to about 2021). In the study overall: The cohort was composed of around twelve relapsed/refractory and approximately 14 treatment-naive patients; IGHV unmutated status was identified in 17 patients. Samples at response were collected after a median of about 11 months of treatment, with a range of 6 to 36 months. Longitudinal samples were available for about 30% of the roughly 90 trial participants. Cryopreserved peripheral blood mononuclear cells were obtained prior to treatment, at the time of response, and at either disease progression or sustained remission. An average of roughly 250,000 productive templates and 94,082 productive rearrangements was obtained per sample. Partial responses were observed in approximately 24 patients and complete responses in 2; after a median follow-up of roughly 72 months, remission was maintained in approximately 14 patients and progression was observed in some twelve. What the research found in general, with its limitations: Sustained-remission and progressing patients did not have matched sampling times, and lymph node repertoires were not examined. Clonality rose at ibrutinib response, remained stable during sustained remission, and dropped back toward baseline at progression. At baseline, clonality was higher than in age-matched healthy donors and showed a strong correlation with circulating CD8+ T-cell counts. Public clonotypes were rare and either contracted or stayed stable during treatment, and the rise in clonality at ibrutinib response reflected the expansion of private clonotypes.

A MiSeq instrument was used for deep resolution sequencing, which targeted depths ranging from 1 in 1 million up to 1 in 200,000 T cells, with coverage averaging 10x for each clonotype. The immunoSEQ hsTCRB Kit was used to generate TCR beta libraries. On the authors' methods: The data were analyzed with ImmunoSEQ Analyzer and ImmunoSEQ Data Assistant, and V, D and J gene assignments followed IMGT definitions. Clonality, with values ranging from 0 to 1, was calculated as one minus the normalized Shannon entropy of productive rearrangement frequencies. Only overrepresented clonotypes making up at least 0.05% of each patient's repertoire were included in the public clonotype analysis. Repertoires from more than ten age-matched healthy donors in immuneACCESS were used as clonality controls. In its TCRdb copy, this immuneACCESS table keeps in-frame sequences only and misses some clones. Where compared with another copy, unresolved V genes explain less than half of these, and the others have no known cause. Clone size and the V and J calls come from that table; the DNA yielded D and trimming. A total of 17,000 or so clones appear in this sample, approximately 82% of them only once. Of the sample, 15% to 20% is held by the ten largest clones.

For this clone: This receptor's antigen is unknown. No qualities accompany the bases; no much larger clone lies one base away.

For TCR beta library preparation, 1.5 to 2 micrograms of genomic DNA was extracted from cryopreserved PBMCs. Longitudinal blood samples from CLL patients on ibrutinib monotherapy were analyzed using high-throughput TCR beta sequencing. Patients were enrolled in a phase 2 open-label single-center ibrutinib monotherapy trial. V is pared back by 4 bases and J by 4 bases, with 14 bases lying between the germline termini. The CDR3 covers 15 residues, taking in both the cysteine and the phenylalanine. Of all the DNA, just the CDR3 is kept, 45 bases in frame from base 1. Sequences MNHEY (CDR1) and SMNVEV (CDR2) are obtained from the germline V gene (reference sequence).

The chain joins TRBV27 to TRBJ2-1; the D element could tentatively be TRBD1 or TRBD2, as 5 bases agree for each. The clonotype originates from a human donor with chronic lymphocytic leukemia. This specimen consisted of PBMCs, obtained before ibrutinib treatment. The nucleotide sequence reads TGTGCCAGCAGTTATAATGAGGGGCAATACAATGAGCAGTTCTTC. Translated, it reads CASSYNEGQYNEQFF.